A single sample is the source of the 18 T cell receptor beta chains below, sequenced in a study of OX40 agonist ivuxolimab in advanced cancers. Sequencing was performed with immunoSEQ multiplex PCR; in TCRdb, only in-frame clones are kept and a portion is missing. The sample holds 67,000 or so clones, 86% seen once. Material: CD4+ or CD8+ T cells sorted from blood, obtained in a trial of the OX40 agonist ivuxolimab. Receptors originate from an adult with an advanced solid tumor such as melanoma, head and neck, liver or kidney cancer.

This clone was recorded only once. V usage is TRBV19 and J usage is TRBJ2-5; 8 nucleotides line up with TRBD1. The CDR3 length is 16 residues. Germline trimming cut 1 base from V and 5 bases from J; bases unmatched to any gene: 9. CDR1 and CDR2 (germline): LNHDA, SQIVND (reference sequence). The CDR3 bases are TGTGCCAGTAGTATAGGTGGGACAGGAATATTGGAGACCCAGTACTTC. It is translated as CASSIGGTGILETQYF.

The chain is built from TRBV2 and TRBJ2-3, with a tentative D call TRBD2 (6 bases). Trimming removed 4 bases from V and 3 bases from J, with 11 bases in between. CDR1 is SNHLY, CDR2 FYNNEI, per germline. This CDR3 has 14 amino acids. Here the CDR3 DNA reads TGTGCCAGCAGTGGCGGGGTCGTTACAGATACGCAGTATTTT. This encodes CASSGGVVTDTQYF.

CDR3 bases: TGTGCCAGCAGTTTATTCGGGGGACTCAATCAGCCCCAGCATTTT. Amino acid sequence: CASSLFGGLNQPQHF. The chain employs TRBV27 and TRBJ1-5, with a weak D call TRBD1 (5 bases). The V end was cut by 1 base, the J end by 3 bases, with 10 bases between. CDR3 length equals 15 residues. From germline, CDR1 is MNHEY and CDR2 SMNVEV (reference sequence).

V gene TRBV27 combines with J gene TRBJ1-5; D perhaps matches TRBD1 (6 bases). The V gene lost 3 bases and the J gene lost 6 bases, with 9 bases spanning the gap. This CDR3 comprises 13 residues. Germline CDR1 MNHEY, CDR2 SMNVEV (reference sequence). CDR3 amino acids: CASSFGGGQPQHF. In DNA, the CDR3 is TGTGCCAGCAGTTTTGGGGGCGGTCAGCCCCAGCATTTT.

The chain recombines TRBV6-1 with TRBJ2-7, with D tentatively TRBD1 (6 bases). The germline V and J ends were trimmed by 6 bases and 2 bases, with 14 bases remaining between them. The CDR3 totals 14 residues. Germline lookup yields CDR1 MNHNS and CDR2 SASEGT. The CDR3 is CASSLDRFPYEQYF. In DNA, the CDR3 is TGTGCCAGCAGCCTTGACAGGTTTCCCTACGAGCAGTACTTC.

The chain couples TRBV2 to TRBJ1-2; the match to TRBD1 covers 10 bases. V lost 6 bases and J lost 8; bases outside the gene matches: 9. Germline CDR1 and CDR2: SNHLY and FYNNEI. CDR3 length equals 14 residues. The CDR3, as DNA: TGTGCCAGCAGGAGACAGGGGGCATTTCAAGGCTACACCTTC. Its protein is CASRRQGAFQGYTF.

This rearrangement joins TRBV28 to TRBJ2-2, with TRBD1 matching over 7 bases. V was pared by 5 bases and J by 3 bases, with 6 bases of the junction left unmatched. The CDR3 extends over 15 amino acids. Germline lookup yields CDR1 MDHEN and CDR2 SYDVKM. The DNA of the CDR3 is TGTGCCAGCAGTCAGCTTGGGACAGACACCGGGGAGCTGTTTTTT. This gives the protein CASSQLGTDTGELFF.

The rearrangement joins TRBV5-1 to TRBJ2-3, with 13 bases aligning to TRBD2. Germline lookup yields CDR1 SGHRS and CDR2 YFSETQ. The CDR3 spans 17 residues. The V and J ends lost 3 bases and 6 bases, in that order; junction bases with no gene match: 10. DNA of the CDR3: TGCGCCAGCAGCTCCACCCAGACTAGCGGGGGGAGGGATACGCAGTATTTT. Residues: CASSSTQTSGGRDTQYF.

V is TRBV19 and J is TRBJ2-3, with D unclear. Trimming pared 3 bases from V and 3 bases from J, leaving 13 bases between. CDR1 and CDR2 from the germline V gene are LNHDA and SQIVND (reference sequence). This CDR3 comprises 15 residues. The CDR3 sequence: CASSMSPTRTDTQYF. For the CDR3, the DNA is TGTGCCAGTAGTATGTCCCCGACCAGGACAGATACGCAGTATTTT.

V and J are TRBV4-2 and TRBJ2-3; TRBD2 agrees at 7 bases. V lost 4 bases to trimming and J lost 1 base; unmatched junction nucleotides: 14. This CDR3 comprises 18 residues. The germline gives CDR1 LGHNA, CDR2 YNFKEQ. The CDR3 protein is CASSLPSGPGGRTDTQYF. In nucleotides, the CDR3 is TGTGCCAGCAGCCTTCCATCCGGGCCGGGGGGACGCACAGATACGCAGTATTTT.

In this sample, this clone turned up once. V gene TRBV19 combines with J gene TRBJ1-6; 9 bases line up with TRBD1. The CDR3 spans 15 residues. V shed 5 bases, J shed 9 bases, and the junction held 8 bases outside the gene matches. Germline V CDR1 and CDR2: LNHDA, SQIVND (reference sequence). Written as DNA, the CDR3 is TGTGCCAGTAGTCCAAGGGACAGGGCCCTTTCACCCCTCCACTTT. This translates into CASSPRDRALSPLHF.

The J gene is TRBJ2-5, the V gene TRBV27; D remains ambiguous. V was pared by 0 bases and J by 10 bases, with 15 bases between. Germline CDR1 MNHEY, CDR2 SMNVEV (reference sequence). The CDR3 is made up of 14 amino acids. CDR3: CASSLSVNTRNQYF. As DNA, the CDR3 is TGTGCCAGCAGTTTATCGGTGAACACCCGGAACCAGTACTTC.

This chain uses TRBV5-1 with TRBJ2-7; 8 bases fit TRBD1. V was clipped by 4 bases and J by 6 bases; unmatched bases: 6. The CDR3 sequence is 13 residues long. Germline V gene lookup returns CDR1 SGHRS and CDR2 YFSETQ. This chain's CDR3 is CASSPDRVREQYF. The DNA of the CDR3 is TGCGCCAGCAGCCCGGACAGGGTCCGCGAGCAGTACTTC.

On this clone itself: One end of the junction is discordant with germline, which a read error may explain. The chain carries TRBV7-2 and TRBJ2-5, with a weak D call TRBD1 (5 bases). The germline CDR1 and CDR2 sequences are SGHTA and FQGNSA. This CDR3 region has 14 residues. The CDR3 sequence: CASSFRGPQETQHF. DNA of the CDR3: TGTGCCAGCAGCTTTAGGGGCCCTCAAGAGACCCAGCACTTC.

This rearrangement joins TRBV7-9 to TRBJ2-3; maybe TRBD1 (6 bases). V was trimmed by 4 bases and J by 0 bases, leaving 8 bases between them. The CDR3 covers 14 residues. Germline V gives CDR1 SEHNR, CDR2 FQNEAQ (reference sequence). In DNA form, the CDR3 reads TGTGCCAGCAGCTGGACAGATAGCACAGATACGCAGTATTTT. Its protein is CASSWTDSTDTQYF.

The chain has TRBV6-1 and TRBJ1-4; D possibly corresponds to TRBD1 (5 bases). The CDR3 has 16 amino acids. Germline V CDR1 and CDR2: MNHNS, SASEGT. V lost 0 bases and J lost 3, with 11 bases in between. The CDR3 here is CASSEALGGANEKLFF. CDR3 sequence (DNA): TGTGCCAGCAGTGAAGCGTTGGGGGGGGCTAATGAAAAACTGTTTTTT.

The chain carries TRBV19 and TRBJ1-5; 8 bases agree with TRBD1. The CDR3 consists of 16 residues. V trimming: 3 bases; J trimming: 6 bases; junction bases outside the gene matches: 10. Germline V gene data show CDR1 as LNHDA and CDR2 as SQIVND (reference sequence). The CDR3 region has the DNA TGTGCCAGTAGTATCTGGTCAGGGGGCGAGGGTCAGCCCCAGCATTTT. Translated, it gives CASSIWSGGEGQPQHF.

V and J are TRBV7-9 and TRBJ2-3; perhaps TRBD2 as D (6 bases). The germline CDR1 and CDR2 sequences are SEHNR and FQNEAQ (reference sequence). V dropped 6 bases and J dropped 0 bases, with 13 bases sitting between them. This CDR3 comprises 15 residues. The CDR3 loop reads CASSRGTASTDTQYF. CDR3 coding DNA: TGTGCCAGCAGTCGAGGGACTGCTAGCACAGATACGCAGTATTTT.